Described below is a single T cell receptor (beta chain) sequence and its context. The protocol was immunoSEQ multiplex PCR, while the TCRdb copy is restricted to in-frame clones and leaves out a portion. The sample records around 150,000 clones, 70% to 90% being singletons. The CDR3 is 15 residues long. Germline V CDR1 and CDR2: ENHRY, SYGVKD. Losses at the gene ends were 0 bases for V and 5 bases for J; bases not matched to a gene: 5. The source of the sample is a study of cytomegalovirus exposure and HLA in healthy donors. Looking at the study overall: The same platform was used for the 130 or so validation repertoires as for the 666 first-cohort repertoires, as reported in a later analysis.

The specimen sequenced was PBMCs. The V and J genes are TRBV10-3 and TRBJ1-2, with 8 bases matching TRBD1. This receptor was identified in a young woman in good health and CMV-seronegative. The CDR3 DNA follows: TGTGCCATCAGTGAGTCGACAGGGGACCCATATGGCTACACCTTC. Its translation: CAISESTGDPYGYTF.